This T cell receptor (beta chain) was observed in a study of OX40 agonist ivuxolimab in advanced cancers. Study results and caveats: Among the least clonally expanded were partial responders at 0.1-3.0 mg/kg.

Method: immunoSEQ multiplex PCR; TCRdb's copy keeps in-frame clones and lacks some. The profile shows about 95,000 clones, 70% to 90% of them singletons. Remarks on this clone: No antigen is known for it.

Germline loops: CDR1 SGHRS, CDR2 YFSETQ. The V gene end was trimmed by 3 bases and the J gene end by 2 bases; junction bases not matched to a gene: 2. CDR3 length equals 14 residues. This sequence originates from an adult with an advanced solid tumor such as melanoma, head and neck, liver or kidney cancer. This specimen consisted of CD4+ or CD8+ T cells sorted from blood, obtained in a trial of the OX40 agonist ivuxolimab. The chain has TRBV5-1 and TRBJ1-3, with 7 bases lining up with TRBD1. The CDR3: CASSSTGTGNTIYF. CDR3 DNA sequence: TGCGCCAGCAGCTCGACAGGGACTGGAAACACCATATATTTT.